This T cell receptor (beta chain) was sequenced for a study of early T cells in non-severe SARS-CoV-2 infection. Researchers attached unique molecular identifiers to individual cDNA molecules. Using its own MiXCR run on the 5' RACE reads, TCRdb lists one record per CDR3 protein. This sample has roughly 120,000 distinct CDR3 sequences, with about 16% found just once. This clonotype was observed many times. What was sequenced was whole blood. The clonotype comes from an adult who was a healthcare worker with PCR-confirmed SARS-CoV-2 infection or an uninfected control (not recorded which).

The CDR3 DNA reads as TGTGCCAGCAGCACAACCCCCACGGACATTCAGTACTTC. Its translation is CASSTTPTDIQYF. V gene TRBV7-2 combines with J gene TRBJ2-4; D remains unclear. The CDR3 loop spans 13 amino acids. The germline V gene encodes CDR1 SGHTA and CDR2 FQGNSA. Trimming pared 5 bases from V and 8 bases from J, leaving 13 bases between.